This T cell receptor beta chain originates from a study of breast tumors, draining lymph nodes, adjacent tissues. Points from the study as a whole: That most tumor T cells come from lymph nodes remained unproven.

J gave up 2 bases and V 2 bases, and 7 bases lay outside the gene matches. Looked up from germline, CDR1 is LNHNV and CDR2 is YYDKDF (reference sequence). The CDR3 loop spans 16 amino acids. The sample holds many counts of this clonotype. Its cognate antigen is unknown. TCRdb re-called the multiplex PCR reads through MiXCR, storing one row per CDR3 protein. This table holds tens of thousands of distinct CDR3 sequences, approximately 30% found once. The lymph nodes were axillary draining lymph nodes from breast cancer patients. The sequenced material came from axillary lymph node tissue. The chain employs TRBV15 and TRBJ2-7; 9 positions agree with TRBD2. The origin of this receptor is a female donor with breast cancer. Some clones in this sample may be carry-over from other donors' samples. The CDR3 reads CATSRSGTSRAYEQYF. CDR3 DNA sequence: TGTGCCACCAGCAGATCCGGGACTAGCCGTGCCTACGAGCAGTACTTC.